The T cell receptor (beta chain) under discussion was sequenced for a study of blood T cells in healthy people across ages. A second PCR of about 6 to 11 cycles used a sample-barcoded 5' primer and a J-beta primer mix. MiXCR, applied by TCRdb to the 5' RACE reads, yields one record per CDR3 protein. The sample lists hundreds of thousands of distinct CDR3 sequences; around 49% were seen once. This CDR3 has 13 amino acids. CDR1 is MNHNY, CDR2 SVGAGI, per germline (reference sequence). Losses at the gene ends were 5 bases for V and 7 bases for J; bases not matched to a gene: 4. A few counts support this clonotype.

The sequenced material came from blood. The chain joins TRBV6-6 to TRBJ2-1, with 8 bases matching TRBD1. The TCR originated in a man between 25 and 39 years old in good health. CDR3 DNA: TGTGCCAGCAGTACCACAGGGGGGAATGAGCAGTTCTTC. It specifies CASSTTGGNEQFF.